This T cell receptor (beta chain) derives from a study of blood T cells in healthy people across ages. Notes on the study in general: Diversity of TCR beta correlated strongly with naive T cell percentage.

This clonotype appeared a single time. Its antigen is unidentified. No fewer than 6 million PBMCs went into each sample. Extraction yielded at least 6 micrograms of total RNA per sample. A sample-barcoded 5' primer and a J-beta primer mix were used in a second PCR of roughly 6 to 11 cycles. TCRdb reanalysed the 5' RACE reads using MiXCR and keeps one entry per CDR3 protein. The table shows approximately 600,000 distinct CDR3 sequences, with approximately 59% occurring only once. Germline V CDR1 and CDR2: SQVTM, ANQGSEA. There are 13 residues in the CDR3. V was clipped by 7 bases and J by 5 bases; unmatched bases: 10.

Sequenced sample: blood. This sequence originates from a man in his 60s in good health. The rearrangement uses TRBV29-1 and TRBJ1-2; TRBD1 matches 7 bases. CDR3 sequence reads: CSGADREGYGYTF. The CDR3 nucleotides are TGCAGCGGAGCCGACAGGGAGGGATATGGCTACACCTTC.